This T cell receptor beta chain was profiled in a study of cytomegalovirus exposure and HLA in healthy donors. V was clipped by 4 bases and J by 2 bases; unmatched bases: 9. This CDR3 contains 16 residues. From germline, CDR1 is LNHDA and CDR2 SQIVND (reference sequence). General study findings and limits: Confirmation was obtained in vitro that a few CMV-associated chains are specific for CMV antigens. Per published reports, the classifier diagnosed cytomegalovirus status with high specificity and sensitivity.

Comments on this clone: Its target is unknown.

TCRdb's table, derived via immunoSEQ multiplex PCR, lists solely in-frame clones and lacks some. Here the sample spans some 240,000 clones, 83% being singletons. Specimen: PBMCs. The TCR comes from a woman between 18 and 30 years old in good health and CMV-seronegative. V is TRBV19 and J is TRBJ2-7; TRBD1 matches 9 bases. CDR3 coding DNA: TGTGCCAGTAGTACCTACAAGGACAGGGGCCCCTACGAGCAGTACTTC. Encoded protein: CASSTYKDRGPYEQYF. Filled out from reference TRBV19 and TRBJ2-7, the complete variable domain reads DGGITQSPKYLFRKEGQNVTLSCEQNLNHDAMYWYRQDPGQGLRLIYYSQIVNDFQKGDIAEGYSVSREKKESFPLTVTSAQKNPTAFYLCASSTYKDRGPYEQYFGPGTRLTVT.